This TCR beta chain was obtained from a study of cytomegalovirus exposure and HLA in healthy donors. Across the whole study: Membership in the Caucasian-associated ancestry cluster was found for 75% to 85% of roughly 400 genotyped donors. Study-wide results and limits: There were reportedly fewer N-insertions in an Asian-associated ancestry cluster than the roughly 670-donor mean, in a later analysis. Later on, an analysis tied 15,000 to 20,000 TCR beta sequences to HLA alleles at 0.05 false discovery rate.

The PCR made use of 60 Vbeta and 13 Jbeta primers. Clones were sequenced by immunoSEQ multiplex PCR, and TCRdb holds only the in-frame ones, with some missing. This sample's table has roughly 200,000 clones. As for this clone: Its antigen is unidentified.

Germline CDR1 reads MNHNS; CDR2 reads SASEGT. This CDR3 has 17 amino acids. V lost 3 bases to trimming and J lost 4 bases; unmatched junction nucleotides: 14. Sequencing was performed on PBMCs. V and J are TRBV6-1 and TRBJ2-7, with TRBD1 matching over 8 bases. This clonotype was obtained from a man in his thirties or forties in good health and CMV-seronegative. CDR3 DNA: TGTGCCAGCAGTGAGTACGGACAGGGAGGTCGGGATTACGAGCAGTACTTC. Protein sequence: CASSEYGQGGRDYEQYF.